This T cell receptor (beta chain) was identified in a study of regulatory T cells in long-lasting Graves disease. Study as a whole: Patients with new Graves' disease had used antithyroid drugs below 3 months.

Construction of TCR beta libraries relied on iRepertoire HTBI primers and on Arm-PCR targeting CDR3 regions. In TCRdb, the multiplex PCR reads were re-called with MiXCR into one record per CDR3 protein. The repertoire holds 250,000 to 400,000 distinct CDR3 sequences, with under 20% as singletons. Germline-derived CDR1 and CDR2 are LGHDT and YNNKEL (reference sequence). The CDR3 runs 19 residues. J lost 2 bases, V lost 0 bases, and 14 bases had no gene match. Points from the study as a whole: Possibly, accuracy suffered from the small sample size.

A remark on this clonotype: Its antigen is not known.

Documented time point: newly diagnosed GD, antithyroid drugs for less than 3 months. PBMC RNA served as the TCR library source. The source is a female donor with Graves disease. The sequencing used peripheral blood mononuclear cells (PBMCs), collected at new diagnosis, from a patient treated with antithyroid drugs. This rearrangement joins TRBV3-1 to TRBJ2-5; 8 nucleotides match TRBD2. This CDR3 is CASSQDLYGPGGLQETQYF. The CDR3 coding sequence is TGTGCCAGCAGCCAAGATTTGTATGGGCCGGGAGGGCTTCAAGAGACCCAGTACTTC.